This TCR beta chain derives from a study of blood T cell repertoires in COVID-19. Turning to the study itself: Samples came from the United States, Italy and Spain, spanning acute and convalescent COVID-19. Sources were T cells, B-cell-depleted T cells, or PBMCs; the material itself was cDNA or gDNA.

Germline trimming cut 6 bases from V and 0 bases from J; bases unmatched to any gene: 0. The CDR3 is made up of 14 amino acids. The germline CDR1 and CDR2 sequences are MNHNY and SVGAGI (reference sequence). Source study methods: Nucleated cell counts were estimated from reference gene primer amplification. Using immunoSEQ multiplex PCR, the repertoire was profiled, and TCRdb retains in-frame clones only, with some absent. The V and J calls and clone size were taken over from that table, and D and trimming were inferred from the DNA. The sample yields 100,000 or so clones, roughly 82% seen once. The sequenced material came from peripheral blood. The source of this sequence is a human donor in a cohort sampled during active COVID-19. The chain has TRBV6-6 and TRBJ2-3; TRBD1 aligns across 10 bases. The CDR3, as DNA: TGTGCCAGCAGGGACAGGGGGAGCACAGATACGCAGTATTTT. This gives the protein CASRDRGSTDTQYF.